Listed below are T cell receptor beta chains from one sample, sequenced in a study of OX40 agonist ivuxolimab in advanced cancers. The method was immunoSEQ multiplex PCR; TCRdb's version includes in-frame clones alone and lacks a portion of them. This repertoire shows 50,000 to 70,000 clones, approximately 87% found once; its top ten account for roughly 2.8%. The sample consisted of CD4+ or CD8+ T cells sorted from blood, taken in a trial of the OX40 agonist ivuxolimab. These TCRs come from an adult with an advanced solid tumor such as melanoma, head and neck, liver or kidney cancer. CDR3s include the opening cysteine and the closing phenylalanine or tryptophan. Each record gives: V gene, D gene, J gene, clone size, CDR3 DNA, CDR3 protein. A D gene is named only where the DNA matches it firmly. Size is stated for part of the rows, as once, few or many counts, or as a class when the clone is expanded.

v_call: TRBV10-3
d_call: TRBD2
j_call: TRBJ2-1
clone_size: NA
cdr3_nt: TGTGCCATCAGTTCCTTAGCGGGGGGGCCCCACAATGAGCAGTTCTTC
cdr3_aa: CAISSLAGGPHNEQFF

v_call: TRBV7-9
d_call: TRBD2
j_call: TRBJ2-1
clone_size: NA
cdr3_nt: TGTGCCAGCAACTTACCTAGCGGGGGGGCTTACAATGAGCAGTTCTTC
cdr3_aa: CASNLPSGGAYNEQFF

v_call: TRBV5-1
d_call: TRBD1
j_call: TRBJ2-3
clone_size: NA
cdr3_nt: TGCGCCAGCAGCGACGGACAGGGCGCAGATACGCAGTATTTT
cdr3_aa: CASSDGQGADTQYF

v_call: TRBV28
d_call: TRBD1
j_call: TRBJ1-5
clone_size: NA
cdr3_nt: TGTGCCAGCAGTGGTCTGAGGGGGCTCCAGCCCCAGCATTTT
cdr3_aa: CASSGLRGLQPQHF

v_call: TRBV30
d_call: TRBD1
j_call: TRBJ1-2
clone_size: NA
cdr3_nt: TGTGCCTGGAGGGTCGCCGGGGGACAGGGAGGTGGCTACACCTTC
cdr3_aa: CAWRVAGGQGGGYTF

v_call: TRBV6-5
d_call: NA
j_call: TRBJ2-3
clone_size: NA
cdr3_nt: TGTGCCAGCAGTTACGGGGTAGGGTCAGATACGCAGTATTTT
cdr3_aa: CASSYGVGSDTQYF

v_call: TRBV11-3
d_call: NA
j_call: TRBJ1-6
clone_size: once
cdr3_nt: TGTGCCAGCAGCTTCCCTGCCCCATCACCCCTCCACTTT
cdr3_aa: CASSFPAPSPLHF

v_call: TRBV29-1
d_call: NA
j_call: TRBJ1-5
clone_size: NA
cdr3_nt: TGCAGCGTTGCAGATTCTGTAAATCAGCCCCAGCATTTT
cdr3_aa: CSVADSVNQPQHF

v_call: TRBV5-1
d_call: TRBD1
j_call: TRBJ1-1
clone_size: NA
cdr3_nt: TGCGCCAGCAGCTTGCAGGGGACAGGCTACGCGGGGACTGAAGCTTTCTTT
cdr3_aa: CASSLQGTGYAGTEAFF

v_call: TRBV11-3
d_call: NA
j_call: TRBJ2-1
clone_size: NA
cdr3_nt: TGTGCCAGCAGCTTAAGGGGGGGTCGGGAGGAGCAGTTCTTC
cdr3_aa: CASSLRGGREEQFF

v_call: TRBV6-6
d_call: NA
j_call: TRBJ1-1
clone_size: NA
cdr3_nt: TGTGCCAGCGGAAATCAATTGAACACTGAAGCTTTCTTT
cdr3_aa: CASGNQLNTEAFF

v_call: TRBV28
d_call: TRBD1
j_call: TRBJ2-7
clone_size: NA
cdr3_nt: TGTGCCAGCGGTAAGCGGGACAGGGTTAGCGAGCAGTACTTC
cdr3_aa: CASGKRDRVSEQYF

v_call: TRBV5-1
d_call: NA
j_call: TRBJ1-1
clone_size: NA
cdr3_nt: TGCGCCAGCAGCTTACGGACAGATTCTGAAGCTTTCTTT
cdr3_aa: CASSLRTDSEAFF

v_call: TRBV6-5
d_call: NA
j_call: TRBJ2-5
clone_size: NA
cdr3_nt: TGTGCCAGCAGTTATGAGGCAGTCGGTGAGACCCAGTACTTC
cdr3_aa: CASSYEAVGETQYF

v_call: TRBV11-3
d_call: TRBD1
j_call: TRBJ2-5
clone_size: once
cdr3_nt: TGTGCCAGCAGCTTCTGGGACAGGAAAGAGACCCAGTACTTC
cdr3_aa: CASSFWDRKETQYF

v_call: TRBV28
d_call: TRBD1
j_call: TRBJ2-7
clone_size: once
cdr3_nt: TGTGCCAGCACCCCCCGAGGCGGGACAGGGATCTACGAGCAGTACTTC
cdr3_aa: CASTPRGGTGIYEQYF

v_call: TRBV15
d_call: NA
j_call: TRBJ2-7
clone_size: NA
cdr3_nt: TGTGCCACCAGCAGAGAACTCCGCTACGAGCAGTACTTC
cdr3_aa: CATSRELRYEQYF

v_call: TRBV5-1
d_call: TRBD2
j_call: TRBJ2-3
clone_size: NA
cdr3_nt: TGCGCCAGCAGCAGACTAGCGGGGGGCACAGATACGCAGTATTTT
cdr3_aa: CASSRLAGGTDTQYF

v_call: TRBV9
d_call: NA
j_call: TRBJ1-1
clone_size: NA
cdr3_nt: TGTGCCAGCAGCCCTCTGGAGGGGTGGCACACTGAAGCTTTCTTT
cdr3_aa: CASSPLEGWHTEAFF

v_call: TRBV11-3
d_call: TRBD2
j_call: TRBJ2-2
clone_size: few
cdr3_nt: TGTGCCACCCGCCGGGGGGTGGTCGGGGAGCTGTTTTTT
cdr3_aa: CATRRGVVGELFF

v_call: TRBV10-3
d_call: NA
j_call: TRBJ1-1
clone_size: NA
cdr3_nt: TGTGCCATCCGTCGCAGGGAGGACACTGAAGCTTTCTTT
cdr3_aa: CAIRRREDTEAFF

v_call: TRBV23-1
d_call: NA
j_call: TRBJ2-2
clone_size: NA
cdr3_nt: TGCGCCGGCAGGGTGACCACCGGGGAGCTGTTTTTT
cdr3_aa: CAGRVTTGELFF

v_call: TRBV5-1
d_call: TRBD1
j_call: TRBJ1-3
clone_size: NA
cdr3_nt: TGCGCCAGCAGAACAGGGACAGGGTCTGGAAACACCATATATTTT
cdr3_aa: CASRTGTGSGNTIYF

v_call: TRBV7-3
d_call: NA
j_call: TRBJ1-5
clone_size: NA
cdr3_nt: TGTGCCAGCAGTCCTACGGGGGGTGGTCAGCCCCAGCATTTT
cdr3_aa: CASSPTGGGQPQHF

v_call: TRBV7-9
d_call: NA
j_call: TRBJ2-2
clone_size: NA
cdr3_nt: TGTGCCAGCAGGACAGACCCCGGGGAGCTGTTTTTT
cdr3_aa: CASRTDPGELFF

v_call: TRBV5-6
d_call: TRBD2
j_call: TRBJ2-6
clone_size: NA
cdr3_nt: TGTGCCAGCAGCCTGGGGAGGGCGGCCAACGTCCTGACTTTC
cdr3_aa: CASSLGRAANVLTF

v_call: TRBV25-1
d_call: TRBD1
j_call: TRBJ1-1
clone_size: NA
cdr3_nt: TGTGCCAGCAGTACAGGGGTACGATCCGACACTGAAGCTTTCTTT
cdr3_aa: CASSTGVRSDTEAFF

v_call: TRBV2
d_call: NA
j_call: TRBJ1-1
clone_size: NA
cdr3_nt: TGTGCCAGCTCCGGACAGCTGGTAAACACTGAAGCTTTCTTT
cdr3_aa: CASSGQLVNTEAFF

v_call: TRBV7-3
d_call: NA
j_call: TRBJ2-1
clone_size: once
cdr3_nt: TGTGCCAGCAGCTTGAGCAGGGGTGAGCAGTTCTTC
cdr3_aa: CASSLSRGEQFF

v_call: TRBV6-6
d_call: NA
j_call: TRBJ1-4
clone_size: NA
cdr3_nt: TGTGCCAGCAGCCCCTCCACAGGGTTTAATGAAAAACTGTTTTTT
cdr3_aa: CASSPSTGFNEKLFF

v_call: TRBV5-1
d_call: NA
j_call: TRBJ2-5
clone_size: NA
cdr3_nt: TGCGCCAGCAGCCCGGCCTGGGACGTTCGGGAGACCCAGTACTTC
cdr3_aa: CASSPAWDVRETQYF

v_call: TRBV30
d_call: TRBD1
j_call: TRBJ1-2
clone_size: NA
cdr3_nt: TGTGCCTACAACCCAGGGGGCGGTGGTGGCTACACCTTC
cdr3_aa: CAYNPGGGGGYTF

v_call: TRBV7-8
d_call: TRBD1
j_call: TRBJ2-7
clone_size: NA
cdr3_nt: TGTGCCAGCAGCCCCCTCGGGACAGGGGCCGAGCAGTACTTC
cdr3_aa: CASSPLGTGAEQYF

v_call: TRBV7-3
d_call: NA
j_call: TRBJ1-6
clone_size: NA
cdr3_nt: TGTGCCAGCAGCTTAAATCTCCGCGATTCACCCCTCCACTTT
cdr3_aa: CASSLNLRDSPLHF

v_call: TRBV6-1
d_call: NA
j_call: TRBJ2-5
clone_size: NA
cdr3_nt: TGTGCCAGCAGCACATCTCAGGGGTGGGAGACCCAGTACTTC
cdr3_aa: CASSTSQGWETQYF

v_call: TRBV28
d_call: TRBD1
j_call: TRBJ1-2
clone_size: NA
cdr3_nt: TGTGCCAGCAGTTTGCAGGGGGCCTCGGCTGGCTACACCTTC
cdr3_aa: CASSLQGASAGYTF

v_call: TRBV5-1
d_call: NA
j_call: TRBJ1-6
clone_size: NA
cdr3_nt: TGCGCCAGCAGCTTGGACGGGAACGGTTCACCCCTCCACTTT
cdr3_aa: CASSLDGNGSPLHF

v_call: TRBV7-2
d_call: NA
j_call: TRBJ1-1
clone_size: NA
cdr3_nt: TGTGCCAGCAGCTTATATTTGAACACTGAAGCTTTCTTT
cdr3_aa: CASSLYLNTEAFF

v_call: TRBV6-6
d_call: NA
j_call: TRBJ2-7
clone_size: NA
cdr3_nt: TGTGCCAGCAGACCGGGACGGACCTACGAGCAGTACTTC
cdr3_aa: CASRPGRTYEQYF

v_call: TRBV2
d_call: TRBD1
j_call: TRBJ1-2
clone_size: NA
cdr3_nt: TGTGCCAGCAGTTGGACAGGGGATCATGGCTACACCTTC
cdr3_aa: CASSWTGDHGYTF

v_call: TRBV10-1
d_call: NA
j_call: TRBJ1-2
clone_size: once
cdr3_nt: TGCGCTAGCCCCCAAGGCGGAGGGCGCACCTTC
cdr3_aa: CASPQGGGRTF

v_call: TRBV7-7
d_call: NA
j_call: TRBJ2-2
clone_size: NA
cdr3_nt: TGTGCTAGCAGCATTAGGGTGGGGACACCGAACACCGGGGAGCTGTTTTTT
cdr3_aa: CASSIRVGTPNTGELFF